The rows below give T cell receptor beta chains drawn from one sample of a study of a mutant IDH1 vaccine in newly diagnosed glioma. Their specific antigens are unknown. Using immunoSEQ multiplex PCR, the repertoire was profiled, and TCRdb retains in-frame clones only, with some absent. The profile covers tens of thousands of clones, with about four fifths appearing a single time and around 6.2% taken by the ten largest. The source was PBMCs, collected from a glioma patient whose treatment included an IDH1 peptide vaccine. These receptors came from a man between 35 and 55 years old with glioma. Each CDR3 is given with its conserved first and last residue. The D gene is left open where the match is weak. Some rows have no size entry. The others give once, few or many, or a class for an expanded clone.

>.|.|TRBJ2-1|TRBV30
TGTGCCTGGACGCCGGGGCGATTGGATGAGCAGTTCTTC
CAWTPGRLDEQFF
>.|.|TRBJ2-2|TRBV7-6
TGTGCCAGCAGCTTAGTCGGCGGGGAGCTGTTTTTT
CASSLVGGELFF
>TRBD1|.|TRBJ2-7|TRBV11-2
TGTGCCAGCAGCTATTCAGGGGGTGGAGGCTACGAGCAGTACTTC
CASSYSGGGGYEQYF
>TRBD1|.|TRBJ1-5|TRBV6-5
TGTGCCGGATTGAACAGGGGTAATCAGCCCCAGCATTTT
CAGLNRGNQPQHF
>.|.|TRBJ2-7|TRBV15
TGTGCCACCAGCAGAGGGGGAGGAGGCAACGACGAGCAGTACTTC
CATSRGGGGNDEQYF
>.|.|TRBJ1-5|TRBV27
TGTGCCAGCAGGGGAAGGGGCAATCAGCCCCAGCATTTT
CASRGRGNQPQHF
>.|few|TRBJ2-2|TRBV6-6
TGTGCCAGCCGGGACGGACTTTCGTCCGGGGAGCTGTTTTTT
CASRDGLSSGELFF
>.|.|TRBJ2-7|TRBV12-5
TGTGCTAGTGTGGTAGGGGCCAACGAGCAGTACTTC
CASVVGANEQYF
>TRBD2|.|TRBJ2-1|TRBV6-5
TGTGCCAGCAGTTACGGTCGGGGGGGCCGCAATGAGCAGTTCTTC
CASSYGRGGRNEQFF
>TRBD1|.|TRBJ2-7|TRBV7-9
TGTGCCAGCAGCCGATTGGGGGACAGATCCTACGAGCAGTACTTC
CASSRLGDRSYEQYF
>.|.|TRBJ2-5|TRBV19
TGTGCCAGTAGTATGGGCAGGGTCGGGACCCAGTACTTC
CASSMGRVGTQYF
>.|few|TRBJ2-7|TRBV27
TGTGCCAGCAGTTATTTGGGGGACGAGCAGTACTTC
CASSYLGDEQYF
>.|.|TRBJ2-3|TRBV9
TGTGCCAGCAGCGTAAAACAGGGTTACGCAGATACGCAGTATTTT
CASSVKQGYADTQYF